A single sample is the source of the 17 T cell receptor beta chains below, sequenced in a study of blood T cell repertoires in COVID-19. TCRdb's copy holds only in-frame clones and misses some; the assay was immunoSEQ multiplex PCR. The data show under 300,000 clones, more than 70% seen once. Material for sequencing was peripheral blood. The receptor source for this set is an elderly man with acute or convalescent COVID-19.

V usage is TRBV30 and J usage is TRBJ1-4, with TRBD1 identical over 9 bases. The germline V gene has CDR1 GTSNPN and CDR2 SVGIG (reference sequence). Losses at the gene ends were 1 base for V and 8 bases for J; bases not matched to a gene: 8. The CDR3 is 15 amino acids. CDR3 sequence (DNA): TGTGCCTGGAGTGAACAGGGGGCCCGGGGAGAAAAACTGTTTTTT. Protein sequence: CAWSEQGARGEKLFF. The variable domain in full, completed from reference TRBV30 and TRBJ1-4, reads SQTIHQWPATLVQPVGSPLSLECTVEGTSNPNLYWYRQAAGRGLQLLFYSVGIGQISSEVPQNLSASRPQDRQFILSSKKLLLSDSGFYLCAWSEQGARGEKLFFGSGTQLSVL.

This clone is a singleton in its sample. This chain connects TRBV11-2 to TRBJ2-1; possibly TRBD2 for D (5 bases). The CDR3 is made up of 14 amino acids. CDR1 and CDR2 (germline): SGHAT, FQNNGV. The V and J ends lost 3 bases and 3 bases respectively, with 9 bases between them. The CDR3 DNA follows: TGTGCCAGCAGCTTTGACTACTTCTACAATGAGCAGTTCTTC. Its protein product is CASSFDYFYNEQFF.

CDR3 residues: CASSSTPGGTNEKLFF. The CDR3 coding sequence is TGTGCCAGCAGTTCTACCCCAGGAGGGACTAATGAAAAACTGTTTTTT. This chain connects TRBV27 to TRBJ1-4, with D hard to call. The CDR3 consists of 16 residues. Trimming cost V 4 bases and J 2 bases, with 14 bases left between them. The V gene's germline CDR1 is MNHEY and CDR2 SMNVEV (reference sequence).

The table lists this clone with many counts. At one end the junction does not follow the germline gene, possibly because of a read error. This chain joins TRBV9 and TRBJ1-2, with unresolved D. Per germline, CDR1 SGDLS and CDR2 YYNGEE. The CDR3 contains 14 residues. The chain's CDR3 is CASSVEHSLGLIAF. The CDR3 region has the DNA TGTGCCAGCAGCGTAGAACACTCCCTCGGGTTGATCGCCTTC.

The V gene is TRBV3-1 (or the pseudogene TRBV3-2), the J gene TRBJ2-4, with 16 bases aligning to TRBD2. CDR3 size: 18 residues. The germline CDR1 and CDR2 sequences are LGHDT and YNNKEL (reference sequence). V shed 4 bases, J shed 4 bases, and the junction held 7 bases outside the gene matches. CDR3 amino acids: CASSPGLAGGLDKNIQYF. DNA of the CDR3: TGTGCCAGCAGCCCGGGACTAGCGGGAGGGTTAGATAAAAACATTCAGTACTTC.

The chain couples TRBV19 to TRBJ2-5; 15 bases align to TRBD2. This CDR3 is built from 17 residues. Trimming took 4 bases from V and 7 from J; bases not matched to a gene: 10. The germline V gene has CDR1 LNHDA and CDR2 SQIVND (reference sequence). CDR3 bases: TGTGCCAGTAGTACCGGACTAGCGGGAGGGCCGGTTAGGACCCAGTACTTC. Translating it yields CASSTGLAGGPVRTQYF.

The V gene is TRBV27, the J gene TRBJ1-2, with TRBD1 matching over 7 bases. This CDR3 contains 18 residues. J gave up 0 bases and V 5 bases, and 15 bases lay outside the gene matches. Germline CDR1 is MNHEY and CDR2 is SMNVEV (reference sequence). In DNA, the CDR3 is TGTGCCAGCAGTCCCACACTTAGGACAGGACTACCTAACTATGGCTACACCTTC. Translating it yields CASSPTLRTGLPNYGYTF.

The chain joins TRBV3-1 (or the pseudogene TRBV3-2) to TRBJ2-5, with D perhaps matching TRBD2 (5 bases). V was clipped by 5 bases and J by 0 bases, with 10 bases between them. Per germline, CDR1 LGHDT and CDR2 YNNKEL (reference sequence). The CDR3 is 14 amino acids. The CDR3 loop is CASSFSGNQETQYF. DNA for the CDR3: TGTGCCAGCAGCTTCTCCGGGAACCAAGAGACCCAGTACTTC.

The DNA for the CDR3 is TGTGCCAGCAGCCCTAGAGGGAGGAGGGAGGATGAAAAACTGTTTTTT. It codes for CASSPRGRREDEKLFF. This sequence joins TRBV7-9 and TRBJ1-4, with no clear D. Per the germline V gene, CDR1 is SEHNR and CDR2 is FQNEAQ (reference sequence). CDR3 size: 16 residues. V shed 5 bases and J shed 6 bases, with 19 bases lying between them.

V usage is TRBV5-6 and J usage is TRBJ2-1; 10 bases align to TRBD1. This CDR3 is 16 amino acids long. CDR1 and CDR2 from the germline V gene are SGHDT and YYEEEE. Losses at the gene ends were 4 bases for V and 15 bases for J; bases not matched to a gene: 19. The CDR3 reads CASSLLKTGGSLMGFF. The CDR3 coding sequence is TGTGCCAGCAGCCTACTAAAGACAGGGGGCTCCCTAATGGGGTTCTTC.

The chain joins TRBV29-1 to TRBJ2-5; 10 bases line up with TRBD2. V gave up 7 bases and J gave up 5 bases; unmatched junction bases: 4. The CDR3 extends over 12 amino acids. Germline lookup yields CDR1 SQVTM and CDR2 ANQGSEA. The CDR3 bases are TGCAGCGGGAAGCGGGGGGGCGAGACCCAGTACTTC. Protein: CSGKRGGETQYF.

This chain joins TRBV5-1 and TRBJ2-2; 12 bases align to TRBD2. The CDR3 sequence is 17 residues long. V was pared by 5 bases and J by 0 bases, with 5 bases of the junction left unmatched. In germline, CDR1 is SGHRS, CDR2 YFSETQ. The CDR3 reads CASRSASGGANTGELFF. Here the CDR3 DNA reads TGCGCCAGCAGGTCGGCTAGCGGGGGGGCGAACACCGGGGAGCTGTTTTTT.

The rearrangement joins TRBV7-9 to TRBJ2-1; D gene uncertain. From germline, CDR1 is SEHNR and CDR2 FQNEAQ (reference sequence). This CDR3 spans 15 amino acids. The ends were cut back, 4 bases at V and 0 bases at J, with 10 bases in the middle. CDR3 protein: CASSSLRSSYNEQFF. For the CDR3, the DNA is TGTGCCAGCAGCTCTCTACGAAGCTCCTACAATGAGCAGTTCTTC.

The V gene is TRBV21-1, the J gene TRBJ2-5; the table calls TRBD2, which could not be checked here. TRBV21-1 is recorded as a pseudogene. CDR3 length: 16 amino acids. Here the CDR3 reads CASSKDRPGGQETQYF. The CDR3 DNA sequence: TGTGCCAGCAGCAAAGACAGGCCGGGAGGCCAAGAGACCCAGTACTTC.

The chain is built from TRBV7-9 and TRBJ1-1; weak D call: TRBD1 (5 bases). The CDR3 extends over 14 amino acids. Trimming took off 5 bases at V and 0 bases at J, with 10 bases between the two ends. Per the germline V gene, CDR1 is SEHNR and CDR2 is FQNEAQ (reference sequence). The CDR3 region has the DNA TGTGCCAGCAGCCCCGTCAGGGTGAACACTGAAGCTTTCTTT. This sequence encodes CASSPVRVNTEAFF.

V gene TRBV6-5 combines with J gene TRBJ1-1; 9 bases are a match to TRBD1. With V trimmed by 5 bases and J by 4 bases, 5 bases remained unmatched. The length of the CDR3 is 14 residues. Germline V gene lookup returns CDR1 MNHEY and CDR2 SVGAGI. The CDR3 region is CASSRTGEGTEAFF. The CDR3 nucleotides are TGTGCCAGCAGTCGGACAGGGGAGGGCACTGAAGCTTTCTTT.

The rearrangement links TRBV7-9 to TRBJ2-5; TRBD2 might be the D (6 bases). Germline V gives CDR1 SEHNR, CDR2 FQNEAQ (reference sequence). This CDR3 has 14 amino acids. Between the trimmed V and J ends, which lost 1 base and 5 bases, there was a span of 11 bases. The DNA for the CDR3 is TGTGCCAGCAGCTTAGTAGGAGGGTTTGAGACCCAGTACTTC. Protein product: CASSLVGGFETQYF. The full variable domain, completed using reference TRBV7-9 and TRBJ2-5, is DTGVSQNPRHKITKRGQNVTFRCDPISEHNRLYWYRQTLGQGPEFLTYFQNEAQLEKSRLLSDRFSAERPKGSFSTLEIQRTEQGDSAMYLCASSLVGGFETQYFGPGTRLLVL.